The 8 T cell receptor beta chains below come from one sample, sequenced in a study of control samples from healthy donors and cancer patients. Using immunoSEQ multiplex PCR, the repertoire was profiled, and TCRdb retains in-frame clones only, with some absent. The table lists 150,000 or so clones, over 85% of them singletons. The sequencing input was blood. Receptor source: a man between 50 and 59 years old in good health.

The chain links TRBV28 to TRBJ1-3; D remains ambiguous. Trimming removed 4 bases from V and 1 base from J, with 14 bases in between. Germline lookup yields CDR1 MDHEN and CDR2 SYDVKM. This CDR3 region has 16 residues. This CDR3 is CASSYPGLISGNTIYF. The CDR3 DNA is TGTGCCAGCAGTTACCCAGGTTTGATTTCTGGAAACACCATATATTTT.

This clone has a handful of counts. The chain recombines TRBV2 with TRBJ2-7; 8 bases align to TRBD1. Trimming at V came to 6 bases and at J to 3 bases, leaving 4 bases not matched to a gene. The length of the CDR3 is 13 residues. Germline V gene data show CDR1 as SNHLY and CDR2 as FYNNEI. CDR3 nucleotides: TGTGCCAGCAGCCTCGGACAGGGCTACGAGCAGTACTTC. Its protein product is CASSLGQGYEQYF.

This rearrangement joins TRBV5-1 to TRBJ2-7; D perhaps matches TRBD2 (7 bases). V lost 4 bases and J 2 bases, leaving 19 bases between the germline ends. The CDR3 extends over 16 amino acids. Germline V gives CDR1 SGHRS, CDR2 YFSETQ. The CDR3 DNA follows: TGCGCCAGCAGCGCGGGGGAGGGGGGGCGCCCCTACGAGCAGTACTTC. Protein sequence: CASSAGEGGRPYEQYF. Together with reference TRBV5-1 and TRBJ2-7, the CDR3 gives the full variable domain: KAGVTQTPRYLIKTRGQQVTLSCSPISGHRSVSWYQQTPGQGLQFLFEYFSETQRNKGNFPGRFSGRQFSNSRSEMNVSTLELGDSALYLCASSAGEGGRPYEQYFGPGTRLTVT.

This clone was counted a few times. J is TRBJ2-2 and V is TRBV5-1; D might be TRBD1 (6 bases). The CDR3 consists of 16 residues. Trimming took 0 bases from V and 1 from J, leaving 10 bases between them. Germline V gives CDR1 SGHRS, CDR2 YFSETQ. CDR3 DNA sequence: TGCGCCAGCAGCTTGGCTGGGGGCAAGAACACCGGGGAGCTGTTTTTT. Its protein is CASSLAGGKNTGELFF.

The V and J genes are TRBV5-4 and TRBJ1-2; 7 bases map to TRBD1. The CDR3 has 14 amino acids. The V and J ends lost 0 bases and 6 bases, in that order; junction bases with no gene match: 5. Germline values: CDR1 SGHNT, CDR2 YYREEE (reference sequence). The CDR3 here is CASSLGQGSNGYTF. In nucleotides, the CDR3 is TGTGCCAGCAGCTTGGGACAGGGATCGAATGGCTACACCTTC.

The chain couples TRBV19 to TRBJ1-1; the match to TRBD1 covers 8 bases. V lost 7 bases, J lost 4 bases, and 8 bases stayed unmatched. Germline lookup yields CDR1 LNHDA and CDR2 SQIVND (reference sequence). CDR3 length equals 14 residues. The CDR3 DNA sequence: TGTGCCAGTAAGAGGACAGGGACGGGCACTGAAGCTTTCTTT. Translating it yields CASKRTGTGTEAFF.

The rearrangement joins TRBV11-2 to TRBJ1-3; D is undetermined. Germline V gene data show CDR1 as SGHAT and CDR2 as FQNNGV. V lost 5 bases, J lost 0 bases, and 11 bases lay in between. The CDR3 runs to 15 residues. CDR3 loop: CASSLRTGSGNTIYF. In DNA form, the CDR3 reads TGTGCCAGCAGCCTACGGACGGGCTCTGGAAACACCATATATTTT.

This sequence joins TRBV6-5 and TRBJ2-2; 9 nucleotides match TRBD1. The CDR3 sequence is 14 residues long. After removal of 6 bases from V and 7 bases from J, the junction contained 6 bases not matched to a gene. Germline V gene lookup returns CDR1 MNHEY and CDR2 SVGAGI. As DNA, the CDR3 is TGTGCCAGCAGGCCACAGGGGGCGGGCGGGGAGCTGTTTTTT. This gives the protein CASRPQGAGGELFF.